The clone carrying this T cell receptor (beta chain) was recorded a few times. Repertoires were generated with immunoSEQ multiplex PCR, while TCRdb's copy carries only in-frame clones and drops some. The sample has tens of thousands of clones, 70% to 90% seen once. The sample comes from a study of T cell changes during pregnancy in multiple sclerosis. The CDR3 covers 14 residues. From germline, CDR1 is MNHEY and CDR2 SVGAGI. V lost 5 bases and J lost 0; bases outside the gene matches: 4. This receptor was obtained from a female donor with multiple sclerosis, enrolled in a pregnancy study. V gene TRBV6-5 combines with J gene TRBJ2-7; 7 positions match TRBD1. Sequencing used peripheral blood, obtained before pregnancy. CDR3 protein: CASSRDSLSYEQYF. The CDR3 bases are TGTGCCAGCAGTAGGGACAGCCTCTCCTACGAGCAGTACTTC.